One sample yielded the 32 T cell receptor beta chains listed below, sequenced in a study of shared clonotypes between healthy human individuals. Data came from immunoSEQ multiplex PCR; TCRdb stores just in-frame clones and leaves some out. The sample records around 2.3 million clones, approximately 96% being singletons. Source material: naive CD4+ T cells sorted from blood. Sample subset: CD45RA+ positively selected. These receptors were collected from a man aged 18 to 30 in good health.

This clone showed up just once. Other DNA sequences in this specimen translate into the identical CDR3. The chain couples TRBV5-1 to TRBJ2-3; 11 nucleotides match TRBD2. Losses at the gene ends were 5 bases for V and 4 bases for J; bases not matched to a gene: 3. Germline V CDR1 and CDR2: SGHRS, YFSETQ. The CDR3 has 14 residues. This chain's CDR3 is CASRLAGVADTQYF. The CDR3 region has the DNA TGCGCCAGCAGACTAGCGGGAGTGGCAGATACGCAGTATTTT.

The rearrangement joins TRBV4-3 to TRBJ1-2; D is perhaps TRBD1 (5 bases). Germline lookup yields CDR1 LGHNA and CDR2 YSLEER. V was shortened by 0 bases and J by 3 bases, with 11 bases between the two germline ends. The CDR3 consists of 15 residues. CDR3 region: CASSQDRVLDYGYTF. Written as DNA, the CDR3 is TGCGCCAGCAGCCAAGACAGGGTGCTTGACTATGGCTACACCTTC.

The V and J genes are TRBV30 and TRBJ1-2, with TRBD1 matching 8 bases. Germline CDR1 reads GTSNPN; CDR2 reads SVGIG (reference sequence). The CDR3 contains 15 residues. This CDR3 is CASSWVRRGQSGYTF. The DNA of the CDR3 is TGTGCATCAAGCTGGGTGCGCAGGGGGCAAAGTGGCTACACCTTC.

The V gene is TRBV4-1, the J gene TRBJ2-7; D is unresolved. The CDR3 loop spans 15 amino acids. The V end was cut by 0 bases, the J end by 1 base, with 10 bases between. CDR1 MGHRA and CDR2 YSYEKL come from the germline V gene. CDR3 protein: CASSQDRHESYEQYF. The CDR3, as DNA: TGCGCCAGCAGCCAAGATCGGCACGAGTCCTACGAGCAGTACTTC.

The chain recombines TRBV5-1 with TRBJ2-3; 8 bases fit TRBD1. V was clipped by 0 bases and J by 1 base; unmatched bases: 10. There are 18 residues in the CDR3. Germline CDR1 and CDR2: SGHRS and YFSETQ. The CDR3 coding sequence is TGCGCCAGCAGCTTGGCAAGAGGACAGGGTTTGGGCACAGATACGCAGTATTTT. Its translation: CASSLARGQGLGTDTQYF.

The chain recombines TRBV13 with TRBJ1-6; D is ambiguous. The germline V and J ends were trimmed by 4 bases and 8 bases, with 9 bases remaining between them. This CDR3 contains 13 residues. CDR1 is PRHDT, CDR2 FYEKMQ, per germline (reference sequence). CDR3 coding DNA: TGTGCCAGCAGCTCTAATCCGGATTCACCCCTCCACTTT. Encoded protein: CASSSNPDSPLHF.

Worth noting for this clone: Different DNA sequences within this sample yield the same CDR3. This chain links TRBV5-1 with TRBJ2-2; D not resolved. The CDR3 consists of 13 residues. Between the trimmed V and J ends, which lost 2 bases and 4 bases, there was a span of 6 bases. Germline V gene sequence: CDR1 SGHRS, CDR2 YFSETQ. The CDR3 spells CASSLQITGELFF. Written as DNA, the CDR3 is TGCGCCAGCAGCTTACAGATCACCGGGGAGCTGTTTTTT.

The V gene is TRBV6-5, the J gene TRBJ1-4; maybe TRBD1 (6 bases). Trimming removed 6 bases from V and 11 bases from J, with 16 bases in between. The CDR3 is made up of 13 amino acids. Germline V lookup: CDR1 MNHEY, CDR2 SVGAGI. The CDR3 DNA sequence: TGTGCCAGCAGCGACACCGGGACATCCAAACTGTTTTTT. It is translated as CASSDTGTSKLFF.

This chain links TRBV30 with TRBJ2-3; D is uncertain. V dropped 2 bases and J dropped 2 bases, with 11 bases sitting between them. The CDR3 runs to 14 residues. From germline, CDR1 is GTSNPN and CDR2 SVGIG (reference sequence). CDR3 coding DNA: TGTGCCTGGAGTAAAAGAGCTTCCACAGATACGCAGTATTTT. Protein sequence: CAWSKRASTDTQYF.

The chain combines TRBV19 with TRBJ1-5; TRBD1 might be the D (6 bases). Trimming removed 0 bases at V and 1 base at J, with 19 bases between. CDR1 and CDR2 (germline): LNHDA, SQIVND (reference sequence). The CDR3 runs 19 residues. The CDR3 DNA sequence: TGTGCCAGTAGTATAGATCACAGCGGGGGCAGGGGAAGCAATCAGCCCCAGCATTTT. Protein sequence: CASSIDHSGGRGSNQPQHF. The full variable domain, in which reference TRBV19 and TRBJ1-5 provide the parts outside the CDR3, is DGGITQSPKYLFRKEGQNVTLSCEQNLNHDAMYWYRQDPGQGLRLIYYSQIVNDFQKGDIAEGYSVSREKKESFPLTVTSAQKNPTAFYLCASSIDHSGGRGSNQPQHFGDGTRLSIL.

This chain uses TRBV7-9 with TRBJ2-2; 9 bases match TRBD1. This CDR3 comprises 15 residues. The germline gives CDR1 SEHNR, CDR2 FQNEAQ (reference sequence). Trimming took 7 bases from V and 6 from J; bases not matched to a gene: 9. The CDR3 protein is CASKSGTGTSGELFF. In DNA form, the CDR3 reads TGTGCCAGCAAAAGCGGGACAGGGACCTCCGGGGAGCTGTTTTTT.

V is TRBV10-1 and J is TRBJ2-7, with D tentatively TRBD1 (5 bases). V was pared by 8 bases and J by 1 base, with 24 bases between. Germline lookup yields CDR1 WNHNN and CDR2 SYGVQD (reference sequence). CDR3 length: 17 amino acids. CDR3 DNA sequence: TGCGCCAGCCATTTGGGGCCCGAAAGGGGTAGGTCCTACGAGCAGTACTTC. Its protein product is CASHLGPERGRSYEQYF.

The rearrangement uses TRBV4-1 and TRBJ2-2; D unclear. Per the germline V gene, CDR1 is MGHRA and CDR2 is YSYEKL. Deletions cut 1 base from V and 6 bases from J, with 9 bases between. The CDR3 is 14 residues long. The chain's CDR3 is CASSQVSGPGELFF. CDR3 bases: TGCGCCAGCAGCCAAGTATCAGGTCCCGGGGAGCTGTTTTTT.

V and J are TRBV5-1 and TRBJ1-5, with D perhaps matching TRBD1 (5 bases). Trimming took 4 bases from V and 5 from J, leaving 13 bases between them. CDR3 size: 14 residues. CDR1 is SGHRS and CDR2 is YFSETQ in the germline V gene. The CDR3 DNA follows: TGCGCCAGCAGCATCGGGGCGGGAGATCAGCCCCAGCATTTT. Its protein is CASSIGAGDQPQHF.

This chain links TRBV11-2 with TRBJ2-3, with D tentatively TRBD1 or TRBD2 (5 bases each). The V end was cut by 0 bases, the J end by 0 bases, with 10 bases between. This CDR3 is built from 16 residues. The V gene's germline CDR1 is SGHAT and CDR2 FQNNGV. The DNA for the CDR3 is TGTGCCAGCAGCTTAGATGGCAGGGACAGCACAGATACGCAGTATTTT. Translation gives CASSLDGRDSTDTQYF.

The chain couples TRBV6-1 to TRBJ1-1, with a weak D call TRBD1 (5 bases). The CDR3 runs 14 residues. CDR1 and CDR2 from the germline V gene are MNHNS and SASEGT. Trimming stripped 3 bases from V and 3 bases from J, with 11 bases between. The CDR3 sequence is CASSDGPGDTEAFF. Here the CDR3 DNA reads TGTGCCAGCAGTGATGGTCCGGGGGACACTGAAGCTTTCTTT.

The chain combines TRBV30 with TRBJ2-1; 11 bases align to TRBD2. Germline-derived CDR1 and CDR2 are GTSNPN and SVGIG (reference sequence). This CDR3 has 15 residues. With V trimmed by 0 bases and J by 9 bases, 7 bases remained unmatched. The chain's CDR3 is CAWSVIAGGTGEQFF. The DNA for the CDR3 is TGTGCCTGGAGTGTAATAGCGGGAGGGACAGGTGAGCAGTTCTTC. The whole variable domain, remainder taken from reference TRBV30 and TRBJ2-1, is SQTIHQWPATLVQPVGSPLSLECTVEGTSNPNLYWYRQAAGRGLQLLFYSVGIGQISSEVPQNLSASRPQDRQFILSSKKLLLSDSGFYLCAWSVIAGGTGEQFFGPGTRLTVL.

The chain recombines TRBV2 with TRBJ1-1; 10 bases fit TRBD1. V dropped 6 bases and J dropped 4; count of bases not matched to a gene: 8. Germline loops: CDR1 SNHLY, CDR2 FYNNEI. The CDR3 sequence is 15 residues long. The CDR3 coding sequence is TGTGCCAGCAGCGGGACAGGGGCTTTGAGCACTGAAGCTTTCTTT. Translation: CASSGTGALSTEAFF.

In its sample, this clone was seen once. The chain links TRBV5-4 to TRBJ2-1; TRBD2 matches 11 bases. The CDR3 runs to 16 residues. Germline lookup yields CDR1 SGHNT and CDR2 YYREEE (reference sequence). V dropped 7 bases and J dropped 0; count of bases not matched to a gene: 6. CDR3 nucleotide sequence: TGTGCCAGCTCCATAGCGGGAGGGCCCTCCTACAATGAGCAGTTCTTC. This encodes CASSIAGGPSYNEQFF.

DNA for the CDR3: TGCGCCAGCAGAGCACAGGTGAGGAGTATAGAGAATGAGCAGTTCTTC. Translated, it gives CASRAQVRSIENEQFF. The chain uses TRBV5-1 and TRBJ2-1, with D maybe TRBD1 (5 bases). The V and J ends lost 5 bases and 7 bases respectively, with 22 bases between them. The CDR3 extends over 16 amino acids. Germline V gene sequence: CDR1 SGHRS, CDR2 YFSETQ.

This clone was recorded only once. The chain recombines TRBV7-9 with TRBJ2-1; D might be TRBD2 (7 bases). Germline CDR1 reads SEHNR; CDR2 reads FQNEAQ (reference sequence). The CDR3 is 15 amino acids. V gave up 1 base and J gave up 9 bases, with 16 bases separating them. CDR3 protein: CASSLDGLVRGEQFF. The CDR3 coding sequence is TGTGCCAGCAGCTTAGACGGACTAGTCAGGGGTGAGCAGTTCTTC.

The rearrangement links TRBV10-3 to TRBJ2-3; either TRBD1 or TRBD2 may supply D (5 bases each). The germline gives CDR1 ENHRY, CDR2 SYGVKD. V lost 4 bases and J lost 0, with 14 bases in between. The CDR3 totals 16 residues. CDR3 residues: CAISGPGTPSTDTQYF. CDR3 in DNA: TGTGCCATCAGTGGCCCCGGGACGCCTAGCACAGATACGCAGTATTTT.

This sequence joins TRBV6-1 and TRBJ1-2; D not resolved. The CDR3 totals 14 residues. Trimming left V 4 bases short and J 5 bases short, with 14 bases between. Germline assignment: CDR1 MNHNS and CDR2 SASEGT. CDR3 region: CASSGLGQTYGYTF. CDR3 DNA: TGTGCCAGCAGTGGCCTCGGGCAGACATATGGCTACACCTTC.

The chain recombines TRBV5-1 with TRBJ1-3; D is undetermined. The germline V gene encodes CDR1 SGHRS and CDR2 YFSETQ. There are 15 residues in the CDR3. V was cut by 0 bases and J by 6 bases, with 13 bases left in between. CDR3 loop: CASSLGSALTNTIYF. In DNA, the CDR3 is TGCGCCAGCAGCTTGGGGTCAGCCCTAACAAACACCATATATTTT.

The chain joins TRBV5-1 to TRBJ1-2; 11 bases map to TRBD1. The CDR3 contains 15 residues. Losses at the gene ends were 0 bases for V and 8 bases for J; bases not matched to a gene: 6. CDR1 SGHRS and CDR2 YFSETQ come from the germline V gene. CDR3 protein: CASSLEGQGETGYTF. CDR3 DNA: TGCGCCAGCAGCTTGGAGGGACAGGGGGAGACCGGCTACACCTTC.

As regards this clone: This same CDR3 is encoded by further DNA sequences in the sample. The chain uses TRBV11-2 and TRBJ1-6, with TRBD1 as a possible D gene (5 bases). The germline V and J ends were trimmed by 1 base and 7 bases, with 8 bases remaining between them. CDR1 SGHAT and CDR2 FQNNGV come from the germline V gene. This CDR3 region has 14 residues. The CDR3 region has the DNA TGTGCCAGCAGCTTAGGCGGGGCCAATTCACCCCTCCACTTT. This codes for CASSLGGANSPLHF.

The chain carries TRBV18 and TRBJ1-5, with 7 bases matching TRBD1. Germline V gives CDR1 KGHSH, CDR2 LQKENI. The ends lost 8 bases at V and 7 bases at J; junction bases unmatched: 8. This CDR3 spans 13 amino acids. CDR3 in DNA: TGTGCCAGCACCCAAGGGGGCGGGCAGCCCCAGCATTTT. It encodes CASTQGGGQPQHF.

The chain recombines TRBV6-1 with TRBJ1-5; 7 nucleotides line up with TRBD1. The CDR3 loop spans 15 amino acids. Germline CDR1 is MNHNS and CDR2 is SASEGT. Trimming removed 5 bases from V and 4 bases from J; junction bases left unmatched: 8. CDR3 nucleotide sequence: TGTGCCAGCAGTTTCCGACAGGGAGAAAATCAGCCCCAGCATTTT. Residues: CASSFRQGENQPQHF.

The chain recombines TRBV5-6 with TRBJ1-1; 8 bases map to TRBD1. Germline V gene sequence: CDR1 SGHDT, CDR2 YYEEEE. The trim removed 3 bases at V and 3 bases at J, leaving 7 bases unmatched. This CDR3 is 15 amino acids long. Here the CDR3 DNA reads TGTGCCAGCAGCTCCAACAGGGGGTTCGACACTGAAGCTTTCTTT. Its translation is CASSSNRGFDTEAFF.

This rearrangement joins TRBV5-1 to TRBJ1-5; perhaps TRBD1 as D (5 bases). The CDR3 covers 15 residues. Trimming stripped 0 bases from V and 6 bases from J, with 13 bases between. Germline V gene sequence: CDR1 SGHRS, CDR2 YFSETQ. As DNA, the CDR3 is TGCGCCAGCAGCTTGGATCCGGGGCCGGGTCAGCCCCAGCATTTT. As protein: CASSLDPGPGQPQHF.

The rearrangement links TRBV6-1 to TRBJ2-7, with D maybe TRBD2 (6 bases). The V and J ends lost 7 bases and 0 bases respectively, with 16 bases between them. Germline CDR1 is MNHNS and CDR2 is SASEGT. The CDR3 has 15 residues. CDR3 protein: CASIPLGGYSYEQYF. Written as DNA, the CDR3 is TGTGCCAGCATCCCCCTCGGGGGTTACTCCTACGAGCAGTACTTC.

The sample holds one count of this clone. The J gene is TRBJ2-7, the V gene TRBV6-6, with TRBD2 matching 12 bases. J gave up 5 bases and V 7 bases, and 9 bases lay outside the gene matches. This CDR3 region has 15 residues. Germline lookup yields CDR1 MNHNY and CDR2 SVGAGI (reference sequence). The CDR3 is CASTLTSGSFNEQYF. The CDR3 DNA reads as TGTGCCAGCACCCTGACTAGCGGGAGTTTCAACGAGCAGTACTTC.